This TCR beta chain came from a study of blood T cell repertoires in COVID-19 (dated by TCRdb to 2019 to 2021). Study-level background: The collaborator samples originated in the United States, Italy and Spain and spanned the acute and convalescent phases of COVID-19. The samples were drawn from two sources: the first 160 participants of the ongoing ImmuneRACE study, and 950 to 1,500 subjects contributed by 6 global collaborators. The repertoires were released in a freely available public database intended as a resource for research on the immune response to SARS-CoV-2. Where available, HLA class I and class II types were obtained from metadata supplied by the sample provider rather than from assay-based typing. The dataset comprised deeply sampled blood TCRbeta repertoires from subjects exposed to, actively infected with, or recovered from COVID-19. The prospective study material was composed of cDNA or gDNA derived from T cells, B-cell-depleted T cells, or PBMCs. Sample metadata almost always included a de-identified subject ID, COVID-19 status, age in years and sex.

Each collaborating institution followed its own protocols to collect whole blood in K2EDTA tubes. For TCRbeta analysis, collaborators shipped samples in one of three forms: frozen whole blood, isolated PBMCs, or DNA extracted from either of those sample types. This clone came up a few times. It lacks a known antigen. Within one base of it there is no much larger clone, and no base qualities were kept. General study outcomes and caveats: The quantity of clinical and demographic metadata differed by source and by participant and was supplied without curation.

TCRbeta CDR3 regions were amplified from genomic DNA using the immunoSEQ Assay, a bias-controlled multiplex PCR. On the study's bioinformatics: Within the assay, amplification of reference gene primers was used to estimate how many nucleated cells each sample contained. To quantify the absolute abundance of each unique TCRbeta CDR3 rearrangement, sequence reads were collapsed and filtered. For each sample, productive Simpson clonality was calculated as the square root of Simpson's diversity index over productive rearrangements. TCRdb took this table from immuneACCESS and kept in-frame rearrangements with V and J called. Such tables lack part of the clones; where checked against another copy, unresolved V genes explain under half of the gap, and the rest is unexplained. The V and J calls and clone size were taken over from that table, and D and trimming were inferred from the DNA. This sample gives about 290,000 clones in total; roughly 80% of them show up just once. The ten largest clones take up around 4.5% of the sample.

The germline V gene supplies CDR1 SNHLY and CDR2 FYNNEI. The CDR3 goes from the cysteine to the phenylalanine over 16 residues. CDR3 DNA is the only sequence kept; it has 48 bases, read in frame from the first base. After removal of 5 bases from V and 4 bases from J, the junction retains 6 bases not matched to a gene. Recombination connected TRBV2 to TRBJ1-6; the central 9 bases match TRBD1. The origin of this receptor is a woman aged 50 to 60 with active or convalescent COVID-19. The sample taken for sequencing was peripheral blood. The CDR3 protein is CASSKPGQGYNSPLHF. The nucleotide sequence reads TGTGCCAGCAGTAAACCGGGACAGGGTTATAATTCACCCCTCCACTTT.